The T cell receptor (beta chain) described here comes from a study of T cell responses to AZD1222 COVID-19 vaccine. The assay was immunoSEQ multiplex PCR, and TCRdb's table has in-frame clones only and misses some. The table has some 140,000 clones, roughly 90% seen once. Worth noting for this clone: What it binds is unknown.

General observations from the study: Sampling that yielded the repertoires occurred only after the peak T cell response. The breadth and depth of Spike-specific TCRs increased once two AZD1222 doses had been given. The sample set comprised mostly white British donors with more females, and clonal diversity was possibly underestimated. Only six people who got AZD1222 tested seropositive at baseline.

This CDR3 comprises 14 residues. V was trimmed by 6 bases and J by 4 bases, leaving 12 bases between them. Germline values: CDR1 MNHEY, CDR2 SVGAGI. The sequences come from peripheral blood, collected on day 0 of MenACWY control vaccination. The sequence derives from an adult in good health. This rearrangement joins TRBV6-5 to TRBJ2-2; tentative D call: TRBD1 (6 bases). The CDR3: CASSPGQITGELFF. The CDR3, as DNA: TGTGCCAGCAGCCCAGGACAGATCACCGGGGAGCTGTTTTTT.